The 6 T cell receptor beta chains presented below share a single source sample, sequenced in a study of T cell repertoires in cytomegalovirus infection. TCRdb independently ran MiXCR on the reads; one entry per CDR3 protein. The table lists some 230,000 distinct CDR3 sequences, roughly 22% of them singletons, with roughly 20% in the top ten. Sequencing was performed on CD8+ T cells from PBMCs. These receptors originate from a human donor in good health (CMV status not recorded). Some clones in this sample may be carry-over from other donors' samples.

This chain links TRBV10-3 with TRBJ1-6; a possible D gene is TRBD1 (6 bases). V was cut by 2 bases and J by 6 bases, with 17 bases left in between. Germline CDR1 ENHRY, CDR2 SYGVKD. The CDR3 extends over 17 amino acids. Written as DNA, the CDR3 is TGTGCCATCAGTGAGAGGGCAGGGGCTATGCCTAATTCACCCCTCCACTTT. The encoded protein is CAISERAGAMPNSPLHF.

This clonotype has a count of ten or more. The chain couples TRBV12-3 or TRBV12-4 to TRBJ2-6; unclear D gene. The CDR3 extends over 16 amino acids. V was cut by 4 bases and J by 0 bases, with 10 bases left in between. CDR3 in DNA: TGTGCCAGCAGTTATTGGCTTCCCTCTGGGGCCAACGTCCTGACTTTC. Protein product: CASSYWLPSGANVLTF.

Ten or more counts support this clonotype. This chain uses TRBV20-1 with TRBJ2-2; D is ambiguous. Germline assignment: CDR1 DFQATT and CDR2 SNEGSKA (reference sequence). The CDR3 totals 15 residues. V was pared by 6 bases and J by 3 bases, with 17 bases between. The CDR3 loop is CSAQTGESDTGELFF. CDR3 coding DNA: TGCAGTGCCCAGACGGGTGAGAGTGACACCGGGGAGCTGTTTTTT.

Ten or more counts support this clonotype. The J gene is TRBJ1-1, the V gene TRBV7-8; a possible D gene is TRBD1 (5 bases). V gave up 2 bases and J gave up 5 bases, with 12 bases separating them. CDR1 is SGHVS, CDR2 FQNEAQ, per germline. The CDR3 sequence is 14 residues long. DNA of the CDR3: TGTGCCAGCAGCTTACAGGGTAGCGGGACTGAAGCTTTCTTT. Protein: CASSLQGSGTEAFF.

DNA of the CDR3: TGCAGCGTTGAAAGAGGGAATCCCCACGAGCAGTACTTC. Translating it yields CSVERGNPHEQYF. The rearrangement links TRBV29-1 to TRBJ2-7; possibly TRBD2 for D (5 bases). This CDR3 spans 13 amino acids. Per germline, CDR1 SQVTM and CDR2 ANQGSEA. V was shortened by 2 bases and J by 5 bases, with 13 bases between the two germline ends.

The chain is built from TRBV29-1 and TRBJ2-3; weak D call: TRBD2 (5 bases). The length of the CDR3 is 17 residues. Germline-derived CDR1 and CDR2 are SQVTM and ANQGSEA. Trimming took off 4 bases at V and 2 bases at J, with 22 bases between the two ends. The DNA for the CDR3 is TGCAGCGTTGGTGGCGGGCAAGAGCACACACACACAGATACGCAGTATTTT. It specifies CSVGGGQEHTHTDTQYF.